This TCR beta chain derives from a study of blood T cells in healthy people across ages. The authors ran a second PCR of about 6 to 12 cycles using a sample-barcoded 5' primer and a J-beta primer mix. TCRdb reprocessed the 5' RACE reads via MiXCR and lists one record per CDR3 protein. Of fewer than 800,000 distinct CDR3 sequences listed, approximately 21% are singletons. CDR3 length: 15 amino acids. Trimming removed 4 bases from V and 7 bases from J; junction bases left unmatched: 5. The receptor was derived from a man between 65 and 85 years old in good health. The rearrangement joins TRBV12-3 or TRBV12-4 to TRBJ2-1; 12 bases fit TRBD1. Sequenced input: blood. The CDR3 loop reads CASSSLGQGANEQFF. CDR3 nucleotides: TGTGCCAGCAGTTCCTTGGGACAGGGGGCGAATGAGCAGTTCTTC.